The sequence of this T cell receptor (beta chain) was determined in a study of T-cell memory formation after mild COVID-19. Trimming took off 5 bases at V and 7 bases at J, with 14 bases between the two ends. The CDR3 has 14 residues. Germline CDR1 SGHAT, CDR2 FQDESV (reference sequence). Study-wide results and caveats: Chiefly within CM and EM were the contracting CD4+ clones; CD8+ ones were within EMRA. Some clones that responded turned up in pre-infection memory, which suggests that cross-reactive memory joined in.

TCRdb analysed the 5' RACE reads with MiXCR anew, one entry per CDR3 protein. The sample yields approximately 100,000 distinct CDR3 sequences, around 10% seen once. In its sample, this clonotype was seen a few times. Its antigen remains unidentified. This chain uses TRBV11-1 with TRBJ2-2, with D uncertain. The sequenced material came from PBMCs or a T cell subset sorted from them (not recorded which). The sequence came from a man aged 18-30 years who had mild COVID-19 (a few samples of this study predate the infection). Cell type and time point are not known. The CDR3 DNA follows: TGTGCCAGCAGCACCACCTCGCCGTTCGGGGAGCTGTTTTTT. Its protein product is CASSTTSPFGELFF.